Presented here are 11 T cell receptor beta chains from one specimen sequenced in a study of blood T cell repertoires in COVID-19. Only in-frame clones appear in the TCRdb table, and some are missing; sequencing was by immunoSEQ multiplex PCR. The table shows around 100,000 clones, with 85% to 90% occurring only once. Sequenced material: peripheral blood. Source of these receptors: a human donor in a cohort sampled during active COVID-19.

The chain employs TRBV6-6 and TRBJ2-7; D gene unclear. The CDR3 totals 14 residues. Germline V gives CDR1 MNHNY, CDR2 SVGAGI (reference sequence). With 0 bases removed from V and 4 bases from J, the gap between germline ends came to 10 bases. In DNA form, the CDR3 reads TGTGCCAGCAGTTACTCGGCAGGCGTTTACGAGCAGTACTTC. This encodes CASSYSAGVYEQYF.

This chain joins TRBV7-9 and TRBJ2-7; D is perhaps TRBD2 (6 bases). The germline V and J ends were trimmed by 5 bases and 7 bases, with 15 bases remaining between them. The CDR3 is made up of 13 amino acids. Germline CDR1 and CDR2: SEHNR and FQNEAQ (reference sequence). CDR3 in DNA: TGTGCCAGCAGCGGCGGGATTTCGGGGGAGCAGTACTTC. Residues: CASSGGISGEQYF.

This clone has a handful of counts. The chain employs TRBV5-4 and TRBJ2-3, with TRBD1 identical over 10 bases. This CDR3 contains 16 residues. Germline CDR1 is SGHNT and CDR2 is YYREEE (reference sequence). V lost 4 bases and J lost 7; bases outside the gene matches: 12. The CDR3 coding sequence is TGTGCCAGCAGCCGCGGGGGGACAGGGGCAACTTATACGCAGTATTTT. Residues: CASSRGGTGATYTQYF.

The sample holds a few counts of this clone. The chain links TRBV6-5 to TRBJ1-2; 7 nucleotides agree with TRBD1. Unmatched junction bases numbered 6, after V lost 4 bases and J lost 4 bases. Per the germline V gene, CDR1 is MNHEY and CDR2 is SVGAGI. The CDR3 consists of 14 residues. This CDR3 is CASSFQGGSYGYTF. For the CDR3, the DNA is TGTGCCAGCAGTTTCCAGGGGGGAAGCTATGGCTACACCTTC.

The chain employs TRBV28 and TRBJ1-1, with a weak D call TRBD1 (6 bases). Between the trimmed V and J ends, which lost 5 bases and 0 bases, there was a span of 16 bases. Looked up from germline, CDR1 is MDHEN and CDR2 is SYDVKM. The CDR3 is 16 amino acids. CDR3 amino acids: CASSAPRGRMNTEAFF. The CDR3 nucleotides are TGTGCCAGCAGTGCACCCAGGGGCCGCATGAACACTGAAGCTTTCTTT.

This clone was seen a few times. The J gene is TRBJ2-7, the V gene TRBV19; 9 bases are a match to TRBD1. CDR1 is LNHDA, CDR2 SQIVND, per germline (reference sequence). The V segment lost 3 bases and the J segment 2 bases; nucleotides outside the gene matches: 14. The CDR3 covers 18 residues. The CDR3 bases are TGTGCCAGTAGTATTCAGTTTAGAGGACAGGGGAAACCCTACGAGCAGTACTTC. Its protein is CASSIQFRGQGKPYEQYF.

The chain has TRBV28 and TRBJ2-7, with D perhaps matching TRBD2 (5 bases). The CDR3 has 15 amino acids. Germline V lookup: CDR1 MDHEN, CDR2 SYDVKM. Trimming pared 6 bases from V and 4 bases from J, leaving 19 bases between. This chain's CDR3 is CASSSASYGIYEQYF. CDR3 nucleotide sequence: TGTGCCAGCAGCTCCGCGTCATACGGGATATACGAGCAGTACTTC. Full variable domain (rest looked up from reference TRBV28 and TRBJ2-7): DVKVTQSSRYLVKRTGEKVFLECVQDMDHENMFWYRQDPGLGLRLIYFSYDVKMKEKGDIPEGYSVSREKKERFSLILESASTNQTSMYLCASSSASYGIYEQYFGPGTRLTVT.

V and J are TRBV18 and TRBJ2-3; TRBD1 is a possible D gene (6 bases). V was pared by 3 bases and J by 0 bases, with 13 bases between. CDR3 size: 16 residues. Per germline, CDR1 KGHSH and CDR2 LQKENI. CDR3 in amino acids: CASSPLRGSSTDTQYF. The CDR3 nucleotides are TGTGCCAGCTCACCTCTCAGGGGTAGCAGCACAGATACGCAGTATTTT.

The chain combines TRBV15 with TRBJ2-1, with 7 bases identical to TRBD1. The CDR3 spans 17 residues. V lost 0 bases and J lost 9; bases outside the gene matches: 14. The germline V gene encodes CDR1 LNHNV and CDR2 YYDKDF (reference sequence). The CDR3 DNA is TGTGCCACCAGCAGAGATGGGGCAGGGGGATTTCGGAGTGAGCAGTTCTTC. It yields the protein CATSRDGAGGFRSEQFF. Combining the CDR3 with reference TRBV15 and TRBJ2-1 gives the whole variable domain DAMVIQNPRYQVTQFGKPVTLSCSQTLNHNVMYWYQQKSSQAPKLLFHYYDKDFNNEADTPDNFQSRRPNTSFCFLDIRSPGLGDTAMYLCATSRDGAGGFRSEQFFGPGTRLTVL.

The V call is TRBV13, the J call TRBJ2-7, with 7 bases aligning to TRBD2. V lost 3 bases and J lost 3; bases outside the gene matches: 5. The length of the CDR3 is 14 residues. Germline lookup yields CDR1 PRHDT and CDR2 FYEKMQ (reference sequence). CDR3 region: CASSFGTTRYEQYF. The CDR3 DNA is TGTGCCAGCAGCTTCGGGACTACCCGCTACGAGCAGTACTTC.

This chain uses TRBV28 with TRBJ1-1; 8 bases match TRBD1. CDR3 length equals 14 residues. The germline V gene has CDR1 MDHEN and CDR2 SYDVKM. V lost 1 base and J lost 6; bases outside the gene matches: 4. The CDR3 DNA follows: TGTGCCAGCAGTTTATTGGACAGGGTCGCTGAAGCTTTCTTT. Translated, it gives CASSLLDRVAEAFF.